These 10 T cell receptor beta chains were all obtained from the same sample, sequenced in a study of blood T cell repertoires in COVID-19 (TCRdb year 2020). Library preparation used the immunoSEQ multiplex PCR assay. TCRdb provides this immuneACCESS table in a form limited to in-frame rearrangements. Some clones are lacking; in checked studies, under half of them reflect an unresolved V gene, and why the rest are absent is not known. This sample holds 200,000 to 250,000 clones; roughly 86% were observed only once. Together, the top ten hold 1.5% to 2% of the sample. Sequenced sample: peripheral blood. The source of these receptors is a woman aged 55-69 years who had recovered from COVID-19.

This chain uses TRBV4-2 with TRBJ1-3; no clear D. CDR1 and CDR2 from the germline V gene are LGHNA and YNFKEQ. Trimming shortened V by 4 bases and J by 2 bases, and 15 bases separated the two germline ends. CDR3 length: 16 residues. Written as DNA, the CDR3 is TGTGCCAGCAGCCCTGGGGAGGAAGTAACTGGAAACACCATATATTTT. Translation: CASSPGEEVTGNTIYF.

This clone was counted a single time. The genes are TRBV18 and TRBJ2-2, with TRBD1 as a possible D gene (6 bases). Trimming stripped 6 bases from V and 0 bases from J, with 11 bases between. The CDR3 runs 15 residues. From germline, CDR1 is KGHSH and CDR2 LQKENI. The CDR3: CASSRQVANTGELFF. CDR3 nucleotides: TGTGCCAGCTCGCGACAGGTCGCGAACACCGGGGAGCTGTTTTTT.

This rearrangement joins TRBV5-1 to TRBJ2-2; maybe TRBD1 (5 bases). Trimming took 4 bases from V and 2 from J, leaving 12 bases between them. The CDR3 is made up of 15 amino acids. CDR1 is SGHRS and CDR2 is YFSETQ in the germline V gene. CDR3: CASSLDSPNTGELFF. The CDR3 DNA sequence: TGCGCCAGCAGCCTCGACAGTCCTAACACCGGGGAGCTGTTTTTT.

This rearrangement joins TRBV9 to TRBJ2-1; 11 bases align to TRBD2. The J segment lost 0 bases and the V segment lost 7 bases, leaving 12 bases of the junction unmatched. This CDR3 spans 18 amino acids. The germline V gene encodes CDR1 SGDLS and CDR2 YYNGEE. The DNA of the CDR3 is TGTGCCAGCTCCAGGTTTAGCGGGGGGGCGTTCTCCTACAATGAGCAGTTCTTC. As protein: CASSRFSGGAFSYNEQFF. Full variable domain (remainder filled in from reference TRBV9 and TRBJ2-1): DSGVTQTPKHLITATGQRVTLRCSPRSGDLSVYWYQQSLDQGLQFLIQYYNGEERAKGNILERFSAQQFPDLHSELNLSSLELGDSALYFCASSRFSGGAFSYNEQFFGPGTRLTVL.

V and J are TRBV7-2 and TRBJ2-7; no firm D call. The CDR3 totals 13 residues. Germline values: CDR1 SGHTA, CDR2 FQGNSA. V shed 5 bases and J shed 0 bases, with 8 bases lying between them. Here the CDR3 DNA reads TGTGCCAGCAGCCCGATGAGCTCCTACGAGCAGTACTTC. Amino acids: CASSPMSSYEQYF.

The chain uses TRBV5-4 and TRBJ1-2; 7 positions match TRBD1. Germline V gene sequence: CDR1 SGHNT, CDR2 YYREEE (reference sequence). There are 17 residues in the CDR3. Trimming removed 0 bases from V and 0 bases from J; junction bases left unmatched: 8. CDR3 loop: CASSLVRGQLANYGYTF. DNA of the CDR3: TGTGCCAGCAGCTTGGTCAGGGGACAGCTAGCTAACTATGGCTACACCTTC.

The sample holds one count of this clone. V gene TRBV10-3 combines with J gene TRBJ1-2; 8 bases fit TRBD1. The germline gives CDR1 ENHRY, CDR2 SYGVKD. V lost 6 bases and J lost 0; bases outside the gene matches: 3. The CDR3 has 14 residues. CDR3 coding DNA: TGTGCCATCAGAGAGACAGGGGCTAACTATGGCTACACCTTC. This codes for CAIRETGANYGYTF.

DNA for the CDR3: TGTGCCAGCTCACCACCGACAGGGATGAACTATGGCTACACCTTC. It yields the protein CASSPPTGMNYGYTF. The V and J genes are TRBV18 and TRBJ1-2; 7 bases fit TRBD1. Unmatched junction bases numbered 3, after V lost 0 bases and J lost 2 bases. CDR3 length: 15 residues. CDR1 is KGHSH and CDR2 is LQKENI in the germline V gene.

The J gene is TRBJ2-5, the V gene TRBV11-2, with D uncertain. There are 12 residues in the CDR3. The germline V gene has CDR1 SGHAT and CDR2 FQNNGV. Trimming removed 5 bases at V and 3 bases at J, with 7 bases between. The DNA of the CDR3 is TGTGCCAGCAGCCTACGGGAAGAGACCCAGTACTTC. Translated, it gives CASSLREETQYF.

This chain links TRBV10-3 with TRBJ2-3; D is perhaps TRBD2 (6 bases). V was shortened by 4 bases and J by 3 bases, with 11 bases between the two germline ends. CDR1 and CDR2 (germline): ENHRY, SYGVKD. The CDR3 contains 14 residues. Here the CDR3 reads CAISVGGVTDTQYF. In DNA form, the CDR3 reads TGTGCCATCAGTGTTGGAGGGGTTACAGATACGCAGTATTTT.